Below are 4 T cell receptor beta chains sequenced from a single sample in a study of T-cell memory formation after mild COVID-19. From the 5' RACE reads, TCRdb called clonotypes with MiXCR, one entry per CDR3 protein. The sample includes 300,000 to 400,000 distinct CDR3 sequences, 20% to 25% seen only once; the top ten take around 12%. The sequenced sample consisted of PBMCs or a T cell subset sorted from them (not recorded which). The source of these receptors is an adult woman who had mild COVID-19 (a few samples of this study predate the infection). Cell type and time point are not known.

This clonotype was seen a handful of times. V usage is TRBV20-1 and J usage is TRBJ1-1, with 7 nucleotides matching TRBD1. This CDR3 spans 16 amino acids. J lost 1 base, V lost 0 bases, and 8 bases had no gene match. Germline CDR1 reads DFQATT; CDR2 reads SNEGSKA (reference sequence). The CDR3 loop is CSARELDREWNTEAFF. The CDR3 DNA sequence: TGCAGTGCTAGAGAATTAGACAGGGAGTGGAACACTGAAGCTTTCTTT.

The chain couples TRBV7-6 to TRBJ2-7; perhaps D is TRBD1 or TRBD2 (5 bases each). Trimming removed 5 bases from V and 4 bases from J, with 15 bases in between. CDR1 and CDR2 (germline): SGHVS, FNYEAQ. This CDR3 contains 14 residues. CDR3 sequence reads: CASSPTEGPYEQYF. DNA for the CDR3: TGTGCCAGCAGCCCGACAGAGGGACCTTACGAGCAGTACTTC.

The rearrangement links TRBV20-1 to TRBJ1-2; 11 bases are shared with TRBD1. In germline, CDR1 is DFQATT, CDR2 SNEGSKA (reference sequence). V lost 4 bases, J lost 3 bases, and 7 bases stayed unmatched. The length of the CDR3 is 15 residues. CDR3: CSAMTPGQGDYGYTF. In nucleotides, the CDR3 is TGCAGTGCTATGACTCCGGGACAGGGGGACTATGGCTACACCTTC.

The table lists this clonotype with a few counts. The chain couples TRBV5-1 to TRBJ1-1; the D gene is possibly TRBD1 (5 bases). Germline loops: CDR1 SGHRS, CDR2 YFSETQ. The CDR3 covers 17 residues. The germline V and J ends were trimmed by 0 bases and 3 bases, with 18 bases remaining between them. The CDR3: CASSLEYIQGMDTEAFF. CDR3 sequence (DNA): TGCGCCAGCAGCTTGGAGTATATTCAGGGAATGGACACTGAAGCTTTCTTT.